The next 15 T cell receptor beta chains were all read from a single sample in a study of T cell responses to AZD1222 COVID-19 vaccine. The assay was immunoSEQ multiplex PCR, and TCRdb's table has in-frame clones only and misses some. Here the sample spans approximately 190,000 clones, 85% to 95% being singletons. Sequencing was performed on peripheral blood, taken on day 0 of AZD1222 vaccination. Receptors were obtained from an adult in good health.

The rearrangement uses TRBV7-8 and TRBJ2-5, with D tentatively TRBD1 or TRBD2 (6 bases each). The CDR3 has 14 residues. Looked up from germline, CDR1 is SGHVS and CDR2 is FQNEAQ. Trimming pared 1 base from V and 7 bases from J, leaving 13 bases between. CDR3 loop: CASSLEWGRGTQYF. As DNA, the CDR3 is TGTGCCAGCAGCTTAGAGTGGGGGCGGGGGACCCAGTACTTC.

The chain is built from TRBV27 and TRBJ2-7; D perhaps matches TRBD1 (6 bases). V shed 4 bases and J shed 7 bases, with 20 bases lying between them. CDR1 is MNHEY and CDR2 is SMNVEV in the germline V gene (reference sequence). CDR3 length: 15 amino acids. The CDR3 sequence is CASSSAGGLSGEQYF. The CDR3 nucleotides are TGTGCCAGCAGTTCTGCTGGGGGCCTCAGTGGGGAGCAGTACTTC.

This chain links TRBV19 with TRBJ1-4, with 8 nucleotides matching TRBD1. The CDR3 is made up of 16 amino acids. Germline V gene data show CDR1 as LNHDA and CDR2 as SQIVND (reference sequence). Trimming at V came to 6 bases and at J to 5 bases, leaving 11 bases not matched to a gene. The CDR3 region is CASSSRQGTGNEKLFF. CDR3 nucleotide sequence: TGTGCCAGTAGCAGCAGACAGGGGACGGGGAATGAAAAACTGTTTTTT.

The CDR3 region is CASSDSTGLWNEQFF. CDR3 coding DNA: TGTGCCAGCAGTGACAGTACGGGGTTGTGGAATGAGCAGTTCTTC. This chain links TRBV6-1 with TRBJ2-1; tentatively, D is TRBD2 (5 bases). The V gene's germline CDR1 is MNHNS and CDR2 SASEGT. V was shortened by 3 bases and J by 7 bases, with 16 bases between the two germline ends. The length of the CDR3 is 15 residues.

About this clone itself: Compared with germline, one end of the junction differs, possibly owing to a read error. The CDR3 DNA reads as TGTGCCAGCAGCCTAGCCCAGGCGGCACCCGGGCGTGATGAGCAGTTCTTC. It is translated as CASSLAQAAPGRDEQFF. The rearrangement links TRBV7-9 to TRBJ2-1, with a tentative D call TRBD2 (5 bases). Germline V gene sequence: CDR1 SEHNR, CDR2 FQNEAQ (reference sequence). The CDR3 length is 17 residues.

The V gene is TRBV5-6, the J gene TRBJ1-1; no reliable D call. The CDR3 loop spans 13 amino acids. Trimming removed 4 bases at V and 0 bases at J, with 7 bases between. Germline loops: CDR1 SGHDT, CDR2 YYEEEE. DNA for the CDR3: TGTGCCAGCAGCCCATCCCTGAACACTGAAGCTTTCTTT. Residues: CASSPSLNTEAFF.

The chain recombines TRBV13 with TRBJ2-1, with 8 bases that match TRBD1. CDR3 length equals 14 residues. Germline CDR1 is PRHDT and CDR2 is FYEKMQ (reference sequence). Trimming removed 1 base from V and 6 bases from J; junction bases left unmatched: 2. CDR3 bases: TGTGCCAGCAGCTTAGAAACAGGGGGCAATGAGCAGTTCTTC. Its translation: CASSLETGGNEQFF. The full variable domain, in which reference TRBV13 and TRBJ2-1 provide the parts outside the CDR3, is AAGVIQSPRHLIKEKRETATLKCYPIPRHDTVYWYQQGPGQDPQFLISFYEKMQSDKGSIPDRFSAQQFSDYHSELNMSSLELGDSALYFCASSLETGGNEQFFGPGTRLTVL.

The chain combines TRBV5-1 with TRBJ1-2; TRBD1 might be the D (6 bases). The CDR3 is 15 amino acids. Trimming cost V 0 bases and J 4 bases, with 13 bases left between them. Looked up from germline, CDR1 is SGHRS and CDR2 is YFSETQ. The CDR3 sequence: CASSLGGQAPYGYTF. The CDR3 coding sequence is TGCGCCAGCAGCTTGGGGGGACAAGCACCCTATGGCTACACCTTC.

The chain has TRBV25-1 and TRBJ2-3, with D possibly matching TRBD2 (7 bases). With 10 bases removed from V and 3 bases from J, the gap between germline ends came to 17 bases. This CDR3 contains 14 residues. CDR1 and CDR2 from the germline V gene are MGHDK and SYGVNS. In DNA, the CDR3 is TGTGCCACCCCACAAGGGGGGGGAACAGATACGCAGTATTTT. Translation gives CATPQGGGTDTQYF.

The CDR3 region is CASSQYLGTSAYEQYF. CDR3 nucleotides: TGTGCCAGCAGCCAGTATCTAGGCACCTCAGCCTACGAGCAGTACTTC. This chain links TRBV4-2 with TRBJ2-7; D remains unclear. Germline V gene data show CDR1 as LGHNA and CDR2 as YNFKEQ. V lost 3 bases and J 2 bases, leaving 17 bases between the germline ends. CDR3 size: 16 residues.

The chain couples TRBV7-9 to TRBJ1-1; 9 bases agree with TRBD1. The CDR3 loop spans 18 amino acids. J lost 1 base, V lost 6 bases, and 15 bases had no gene match. Looked up from germline, CDR1 is SEHNR and CDR2 is FQNEAQ (reference sequence). This chain's CDR3 is CASRGQLRGQGGNTEAFF. The DNA of the CDR3 is TGTGCCAGCAGAGGCCAACTCCGGGGACAGGGAGGGAACACTGAAGCTTTCTTT.

The V gene is TRBV2, the J gene TRBJ2-7, with TRBD1 as a possible D gene (6 bases). Trimming took 7 bases from V and 3 from J, leaving 16 bases between them. Germline loops: CDR1 SNHLY, CDR2 FYNNEI. This CDR3 has 14 amino acids. The CDR3 protein is CASKNAGQSYEQYF. For the CDR3, the DNA is TGTGCCAGCAAAAACGCAGGACAGAGCTACGAGCAGTACTTC.

The J gene is TRBJ1-3, the V gene TRBV6-2 or TRBV6-3; D remains ambiguous. The CDR3 runs to 17 residues. CDR1 is MNHEY, CDR2 SVGEGT, per germline. Trimming removed 6 bases at V and 0 bases at J, with 18 bases between. The CDR3 sequence is CASSSNRILYSGNTIYF. The CDR3, as DNA: TGTGCCAGCAGCTCGAACCGGATTCTCTACTCTGGAAACACCATATATTTT.

The chain couples TRBV12-3 or TRBV12-4 to TRBJ2-3; TRBD2 is a possible D gene (6 bases). With 2 bases removed from V and 4 bases from J, the gap between germline ends came to 7 bases. There are 13 residues in the CDR3. The DNA of the CDR3 is TGTGCCAGCAGTTTATTAGCGGCAGATACGCAGTATTTT. Protein product: CASSLLAADTQYF.

The J gene is TRBJ2-7, the V gene TRBV6-5, with 9 bases fitting TRBD1. The germline CDR1 and CDR2 sequences are MNHEY and SVGAGI. This CDR3 has 15 residues. J lost 2 bases, V lost 6 bases, and 8 bases had no gene match. The CDR3 nucleotides are TGTGCCAGCAGATTTACGGGACAGGGACCCTACGAGCAGTACTTC. Residues: CASRFTGQGPYEQYF.